The T cell receptor (beta chain) under discussion was sequenced for a study of read filtering for tumor transcriptome and immune sequencing. The library was built from roughly 400 ng RNA with molecular barcoded adaptors for alpha/delta and beta/gamma chains. TCRdb used MiXCR to reprocess the reads, holding one entry per CDR3 protein. Here the sample spans more than 20,000 distinct CDR3 sequences, roughly 19% being singletons. CDR1 is MNHNY, CDR2 SVGAGI, per germline (reference sequence). The CDR3 consists of 15 residues. The V and J ends lost 3 bases and 9 bases respectively, with 18 bases between them. At least ten counts were recorded for this clonotype.

What was sequenced was a population of CD138-negative cells sorted from bone marrow. The chain has TRBV6-6 and TRBJ2-1, with D perhaps assigned TRBD1 or TRBD2 (5 bases each). The source of this sequence is a donor aged 40 or over with multiple myeloma. The CDR3 DNA reads TGTGCCAGCAGTTATCCCGGGACCGTCGGTAGTGAGCAGTTCTTC. Encoded protein: CASSYPGTVGSEQFF.